This T cell receptor (beta chain) was obtained from a study of shared clonotypes between healthy human individuals. Study context: Three men and a couple of women, aged 18 to 49, were donors.

Regarding this clone: Antigen specificity is unknown.

This CDR3 comprises 13 residues. The V gene's germline CDR1 is LGHNA and CDR2 YSLEER. Deletions cut 1 base from V and 8 bases from J, with 11 bases between. Original processing notes: Junction-only immunoSEQ data arrived without quality scores, meaning filtering differed. Repertoires were generated with immunoSEQ multiplex PCR, while TCRdb's copy carries only in-frame clones and drops some. The DNA was the basis for D and trimming; V, J and clone size are from that table. The sample consists of a few hundred thousand clones, around nine tenths of them appearing once. Study-wide results and limits: Relative to their counterparts shared across all four donors, non-shared clonotypes exhibited diminished generation probabilities.

The chain has TRBV4-3 and TRBJ1-2, with a tentative D call TRBD1 (5 bases). Sequencing was carried out using memory CD8+ T cells sorted from blood. The sample's subset: CD45RO+ cells pooled with CCR7-negative TemRA cells. This TCR was recovered from a man between 18 and 35 years old in good health. This chain's CDR3 is CASSQGGQGGYTF. The CDR3 bases are TGCGCCAGCAGCCAAGGAGGACAAGGGGGCTACACCTTC.